These 7 T cell receptor beta chains were sequenced from one sample in a study of blood T cell repertoires in COVID-19 (dated by TCRdb to the early 2020s). The library was made by the immunoSEQ multiplex PCR assay. TCRdb retrieved this table from immuneACCESS and kept in-frame rearrangements only. Not all clones are present; in checked studies, unresolved V genes account for under half, and no reason is known for the remainder. The sample has around 210,000 clones on record, 70% to 90% of them singletons. The top ten hold 4.5% to 6% of the sample. Input material: peripheral blood. The receptors derive from a man between 45 and 60 years old with COVID-19, enrolled during active disease.

This chain connects TRBV5-6 to TRBJ1-2; 7 bases are shared with TRBD1. Germline values: CDR1 SGHDT, CDR2 YYEEEE. V lost 3 bases to trimming and J lost 2 bases; unmatched junction nucleotides: 1. The CDR3 runs 13 residues. CDR3 protein: CASSWDRNYGYTF. The DNA for the CDR3 is TGTGCCAGCAGCTGGGACAGAAACTATGGCTACACCTTC.

This clone came up once. The chain carries TRBV7-2 and TRBJ2-1; TRBD1 agrees at 9 bases. CDR3 length: 14 amino acids. Germline V lookup: CDR1 SGHTA, CDR2 FQGNSA. The J segment lost 8 bases and the V segment lost 5 bases, leaving 7 bases of the junction unmatched. The CDR3 sequence is CASSGGQGWDEQFF. The CDR3 bases are TGTGCCAGCAGCGGGGGACAGGGATGGGATGAGCAGTTCTTC.

The rearrangement uses TRBV5-8 and TRBJ1-5, with 7 bases aligning to TRBD1. The CDR3 length is 15 residues. The germline CDR1 and CDR2 sequences are SGHTS and YDEGEE. J was trimmed by 6 bases and V by 3 bases; bases with no gene match: 9. The CDR3 DNA reads as TGTGCCAGCAGCTCGAGAGCCCAGGGGGGTCAGCCCCAGCATTTT. Translated, it gives CASSSRAQGGQPQHF.

The chain joins TRBV5-5 to TRBJ2-7; the match to TRBD1 covers 7 bases. Per the germline V gene, CDR1 is SGHKS and CDR2 is YYEKEE (reference sequence). The CDR3 consists of 16 residues. V gave up 4 bases and J gave up 2 bases; unmatched junction bases: 12. Here the CDR3 reads CASSISGQSITYEQYF. For the CDR3, the DNA is TGTGCCAGCAGCATATCGGGACAGTCTATCACCTACGAGCAGTACTTC. The full variable domain, rest sourced from reference TRBV5-5 and TRBJ2-7, is DAGVTQSPTHLIKTRGQQVTLRCSPISGHKSVSWYQQVLGQGPQFIFQYYEKEERGRGNFPDRFSARQFPNYSSELNVNALLLGDSALYLCASSISGQSITYEQYFGPGTRLTVT.

V and J are TRBV5-1 and TRBJ2-2; 7 nucleotides line up with TRBD1. Germline lookup yields CDR1 SGHRS and CDR2 YFSETQ. This CDR3 has 13 amino acids. Trimming cost V 4 bases and J 11 bases; bases outside gene matches: 8. The CDR3 nucleotides read TGCGCCAGCAGCCCTGACAGGGCGGTTGAGCTGTTTTTT. Its protein is CASSPDRAVELFF.

This chain connects TRBV25-1 to TRBJ1-4; 8 nucleotides line up with TRBD1. The CDR3 totals 16 residues. Losses at the gene ends were 3 bases for V and 8 bases for J; bases not matched to a gene: 11. Germline V CDR1 and CDR2: MGHDK, SYGVNS. The CDR3 region is CASSDSFRGLGEKLFF. CDR3 nucleotides: TGTGCCAGCAGTGATTCTTTCAGGGGGCTAGGCGAAAAACTGTTTTTT.

The gene calls are TRBV29-1 and TRBJ1-1; 9 bases are a match to TRBD1. This CDR3 spans 16 amino acids. Germline V gene data show CDR1 as SQVTM and CDR2 as ANQGSEA. V lost 6 bases to trimming and J lost 0 bases; unmatched junction nucleotides: 11. CDR3 sequence (DNA): TGCAGCGTGCACCCGGGACAGGGACTCATGAACACTGAAGCTTTCTTT. It is translated as CSVHPGQGLMNTEAFF.